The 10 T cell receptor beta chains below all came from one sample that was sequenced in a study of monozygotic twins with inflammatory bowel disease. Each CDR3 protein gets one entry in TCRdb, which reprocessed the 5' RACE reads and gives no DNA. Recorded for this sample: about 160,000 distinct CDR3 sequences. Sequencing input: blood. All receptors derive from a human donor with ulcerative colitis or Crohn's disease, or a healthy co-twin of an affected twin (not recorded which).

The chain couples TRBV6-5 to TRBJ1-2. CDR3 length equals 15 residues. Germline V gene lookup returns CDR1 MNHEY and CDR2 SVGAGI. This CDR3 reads CASSYSEGINYGYTF.

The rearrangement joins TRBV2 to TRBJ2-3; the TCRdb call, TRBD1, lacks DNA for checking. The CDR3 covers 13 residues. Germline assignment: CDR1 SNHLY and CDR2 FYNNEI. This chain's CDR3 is CASRARGTDTQYF.

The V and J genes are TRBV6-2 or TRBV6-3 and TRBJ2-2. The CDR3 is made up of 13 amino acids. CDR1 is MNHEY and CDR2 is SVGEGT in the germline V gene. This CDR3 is CAGNLLSVGELFF.

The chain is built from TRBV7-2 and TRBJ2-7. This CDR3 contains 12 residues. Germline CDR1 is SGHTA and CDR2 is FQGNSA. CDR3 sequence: CASSGRGYEQYF.

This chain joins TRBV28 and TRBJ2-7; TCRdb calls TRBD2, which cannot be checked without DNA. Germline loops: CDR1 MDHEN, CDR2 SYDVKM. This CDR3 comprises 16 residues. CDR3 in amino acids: CASTPPGTSGSYEQYF.

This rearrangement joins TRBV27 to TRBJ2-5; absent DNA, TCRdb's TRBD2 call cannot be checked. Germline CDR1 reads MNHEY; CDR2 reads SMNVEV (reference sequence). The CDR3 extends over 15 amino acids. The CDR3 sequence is CASRLAGGPRETQYF.

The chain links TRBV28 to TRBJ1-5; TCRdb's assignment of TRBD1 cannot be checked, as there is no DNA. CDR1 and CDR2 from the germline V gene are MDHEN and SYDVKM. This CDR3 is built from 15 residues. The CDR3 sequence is CASTSGQGGDQPQHF.

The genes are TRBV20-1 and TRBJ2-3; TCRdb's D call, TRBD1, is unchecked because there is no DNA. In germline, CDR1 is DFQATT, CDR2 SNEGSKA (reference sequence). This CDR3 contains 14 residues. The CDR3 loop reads CSAIPGPGADTQYF.

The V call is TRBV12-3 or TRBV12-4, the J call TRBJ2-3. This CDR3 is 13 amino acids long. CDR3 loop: CASSLVYQDTQYF.

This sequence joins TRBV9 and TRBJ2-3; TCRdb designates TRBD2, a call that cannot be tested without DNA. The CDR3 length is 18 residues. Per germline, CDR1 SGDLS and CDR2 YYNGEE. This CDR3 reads CASSKGLAGAEFIGTRYF. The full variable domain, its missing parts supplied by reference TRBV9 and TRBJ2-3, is DSGVTQTPKHLITATGQRVTLRCSPRSGDLSVYWYQQSLDQGLQFLIQYYNGEERAKGNILERFSAQQFPDLHSELNLSSLELGDSALYFCASSKGLAGAEFIGTRYFGPGTRLTVL.